This is a list of T cell receptor beta chains from one sample in a study of blood T cells in healthy people across ages. MiXCR, run by TCRdb on the 5' RACE reads, gives a single entry per CDR3 protein. The repertoire holds 900,000 to 950,000 distinct CDR3 sequences, with roughly 28% as singletons. The same data also went into a second study, on T cells of mothers and their children.

The source material was blood. The receptors stem from a woman between 40 and 55 years old in good health. The CDR3 runs from the conserved cysteine through the conserved F or W. D genes are given only for firm matches.

V gene: TRBV28
D gene: .
CDR3 length: 13
CDR3 protein: CASSLTRRETQYF

V gene: TRBV5-1
D gene: TRBD1
CDR3 length: 13
CDR3 protein: CASNPGQGPEQYF

V gene: TRBV9
D gene: .
CDR3 length: 16
CDR3 protein: CASSVAGLPSTDTQYF

V gene: TRBV2
D gene: TRBD1
CDR3 length: 12
CDR3 protein: CASTQGIRGQYF

V gene: TRBV29-1
D gene: TRBD1
CDR3 length: 13
CDR3 protein: CSVTGTGPNEQFF

V gene: TRBV28
D gene: TRBD2
CDR3 length: 15
CDR3 protein: CASRSPPGGLDIQYF

V gene: TRBV5-5
D gene: .
CDR3 length: 15
CDR3 protein: CASSGGTRSSYEQYF

V gene: TRBV18
D gene: TRBD1
CDR3 length: 15
CDR3 protein: CANSKRQGSNEKLFF

V gene: TRBV4-3
D gene: .
CDR3 length: 13
CDR3 protein: CASSQDYWGGYTF

V gene: TRBV6-2/TRBV6-3
D gene: TRBD1
CDR3 length: 16
CDR3 protein: CASSERSTGLPGELFF

V gene: TRBV6-2/TRBV6-3
D gene: .
CDR3 length: 12
CDR3 protein: CASSLEDQPQHF

V gene: TRBV6-6
D gene: .
CDR3 length: 16
CDR3 protein: CASTKAVRAGSYGYTF

V gene: TRBV20-1
D gene: .
CDR3 length: 12
CDR3 protein: CSARRPNQPQHF

V gene: TRBV3-1
D gene: .
CDR3 length: 14
CDR3 protein: CAGSQDRNGGKLFF

V gene: TRBV9
D gene: TRBD2
CDR3 length: 14
CDR3 protein: CASSVGGGSSEQYF

V gene: TRBV20-1
D gene: TRBD1
CDR3 length: 13
CDR3 protein: CSASPTGRETQYF

V gene: TRBV12-3/TRBV12-4
D gene: .
CDR3 length: 13
CDR3 protein: CASSLQAYQPQHF

V gene: TRBV7-8
D gene: .
CDR3 length: 14
CDR3 protein: CASSLYGSKNIQYF

V gene: TRBV3-1
D gene: .
CDR3 length: 15
CDR3 protein: CVSSEGSSYNSPLHF

V gene: TRBV4-1
D gene: .
CDR3 length: 16
CDR3 protein: CASSQDGLISTDTQYF

V gene: TRBV11-1
D gene: .
CDR3 length: 16
CDR3 protein: CASSLVGGSPQETQYF

V gene: TRBV30
D gene: .
CDR3 length: 13
CDR3 protein: CAWRSRGSYEQYF

V gene: TRBV7-9
D gene: .
CDR3 length: 14
CDR3 protein: CASSSGVGANGYTF

V gene: TRBV9
D gene: TRBD1
CDR3 length: 15
CDR3 protein: CASSVGDRGNYGYTF

V gene: TRBV20-1
D gene: TRBD2
CDR3 length: 16
CDR3 protein: CSARGGLAGPPEAQYF

V gene: TRBV2
D gene: .
CDR3 length: 12
CDR3 protein: CASSEDYVWQYF

V gene: TRBV20-1
D gene: .
CDR3 length: 14
CDR3 protein: CSARDPVWNQPQHF

V gene: TRBV27
D gene: .
CDR3 length: 14
CDR3 protein: CASSPGRVNSPLHF

V gene: TRBV28
D gene: TRBD1
CDR3 length: 14
CDR3 protein: CASRLGQGFEKLFF

V gene: TRBV15
D gene: TRBD1
CDR3 length: 15
CDR3 protein: CATSPTGVSTDTQYF

V gene: TRBV12-5
D gene: .
CDR3 length: 15
CDR3 protein: CASGLTTTTYNEQYF

V gene: TRBV5-1
D gene: .
CDR3 length: 13
CDR3 protein: CASSGQGSYDYTF

V gene: TRBV7-6
D gene: .
CDR3 length: 14
CDR3 protein: CASSLQGGTNEQFF

V gene: TRBV6-5
D gene: .
CDR3 length: 15
CDR3 protein: CASSYRIQVNTEAFF

V gene: TRBV9
D gene: .
CDR3 length: 13
CDR3 protein: CASSVVPADGYTF

V gene: TRBV3-1
D gene: .
CDR3 length: 13
CDR3 protein: CASSQVGNQPQHF

V gene: TRBV12-3/TRBV12-4
D gene: TRBD1
CDR3 length: 15
CDR3 protein: CASSTGQVAQETQYF

V gene: TRBV7-6
D gene: .
CDR3 length: 15
CDR3 protein: CASSLDGESYNEQFF

V gene: TRBV6-5
D gene: .
CDR3 length: 14
CDR3 protein: CASSLLSSYNEQFF

V gene: TRBV28
D gene: .
CDR3 length: 13
CDR3 protein: CASRTPSGYGYTF

V gene: TRBV20-1
D gene: .
CDR3 length: 13
CDR3 protein: CSARRLSLTEAFF

V gene: TRBV4-1
D gene: TRBD1
CDR3 length: 16
CDR3 protein: CASSQSPGQGTDTQYF

V gene: TRBV20-1
D gene: TRBD2
CDR3 length: 14
CDR3 protein: CSARVASGIYEQYF

V gene: TRBV7-3
D gene: TRBD1
CDR3 length: 15
CDR3 protein: CASSADRGPNTEAFF

V gene: TRBV7-2
D gene: .
CDR3 length: 14
CDR3 protein: CASSLIGDYYGYTF